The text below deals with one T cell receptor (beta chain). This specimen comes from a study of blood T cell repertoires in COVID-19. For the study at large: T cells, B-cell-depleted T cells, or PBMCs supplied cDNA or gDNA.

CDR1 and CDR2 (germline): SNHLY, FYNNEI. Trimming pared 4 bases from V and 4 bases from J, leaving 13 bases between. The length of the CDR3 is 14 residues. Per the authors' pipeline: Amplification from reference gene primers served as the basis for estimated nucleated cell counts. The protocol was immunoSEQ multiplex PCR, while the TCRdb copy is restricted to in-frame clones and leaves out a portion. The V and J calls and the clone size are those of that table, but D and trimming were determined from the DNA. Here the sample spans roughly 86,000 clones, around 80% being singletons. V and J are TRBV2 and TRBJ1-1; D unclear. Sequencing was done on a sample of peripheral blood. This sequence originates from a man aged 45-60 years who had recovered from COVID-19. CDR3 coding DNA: TGTGCCAGCAGTGCGGCCCGCGGCGGCACTGAAGCTTTCTTT. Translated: CASSAARGGTEAFF.